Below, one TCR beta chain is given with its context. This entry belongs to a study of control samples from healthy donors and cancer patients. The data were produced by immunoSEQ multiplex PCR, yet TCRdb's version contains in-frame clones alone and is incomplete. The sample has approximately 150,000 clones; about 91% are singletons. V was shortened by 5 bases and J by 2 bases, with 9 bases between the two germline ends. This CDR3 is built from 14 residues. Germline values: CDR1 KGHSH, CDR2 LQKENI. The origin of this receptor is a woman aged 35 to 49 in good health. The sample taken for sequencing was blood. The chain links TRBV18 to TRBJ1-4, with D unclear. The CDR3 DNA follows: TGTGCCAGCTCAAAATCGGTGACTAATGAAAAACTGTTTTTT. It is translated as CASSKSVTNEKLFF.